A single sample gave rise to the 8 T cell receptor beta chains below, sequenced in a study of T cells in women clearing cervical HPV infection. Data came from immunoSEQ multiplex PCR; TCRdb stores just in-frame clones and leaves some out. The repertoire table contains around 39,000 clones. Sequencing was performed on blood buffy coat. The receptors derive from a woman between 18 and 69 years old with a cervical HPV16 infection that either progressed to CIN3+ or cleared (not recorded which).

The CDR3 is CASSFRTGDGNQPQHF. Partial CDR3 DNA: TGTGCCAGCAGCTTTAGGACAGGGGATGGCAATCAGCCC. V is TRBV13 and J is TRBJ1-5, with 9 bases aligning to TRBD1. The CDR3 goes on 3 residues after the read ends, and that part is filled in from the germline J gene. With 3 bases clipped from V and 2 bases from J, the junction kept 5 bases outside the gene matches. Germline loops: CDR1 PRHDT, CDR2 FYEKMQ (reference sequence). The CDR3 has 16 residues.

Regarding this clone: The read halts 3 residues ahead of the CDR3 end, with the missing end drawn from the germline J gene. This sequence joins TRBV10-3 and TRBJ1-2, with 8 positions matching TRBD1. Per germline, CDR1 ENHRY and CDR2 SYGVKD. The ends lost 7 bases at V and 3 bases at J; junction bases unmatched: 7. This CDR3 region has 14 residues. Partial CDR3 DNA: TGTGCCATCAATCGGGACAGGCTGGACTATGGC. Translating gives CAINRDRLDYG. The whole CDR3 region reads CAINRDRLDYGYTF.

Worth noting for this clone: The read terminates 3 residues before the CDR3 end, so the remaining end is supplied by the germline J gene. The gene calls are TRBV11-3 and TRBJ2-1; tentative D call: TRBD1 (6 bases). V lost 0 bases and J 2 bases, leaving 8 bases between the germline ends. The CDR3 has 15 residues. Germline lookup yields CDR1 SGHNT and CDR2 YENEEA. Incomplete CDR3 DNA: TGTGCCAGCAGCTTAGAGGACAGACCCTACAATGAG. Protein: CASSLEDRPYNE. The whole CDR3 sequence is CASSLEDRPYNEQFF.

To note about this clone: With the read ending 3 residues before the CDR3 end, the germline J gene is used to fill in that end. The V call is TRBV10-1, the J call TRBJ1-6; D not resolved. Germline-derived CDR1 and CDR2 are WNHNN and SYGVQD (reference sequence). The V end lost 2 bases, the J end lost 5 bases, and 13 bases lay between the germline ends. The CDR3 is made up of 16 amino acids. This CDR3 is CASSETKAIDNSPLHF. The CDR3 bases that were read are TGCGCCAGCAGTGAGACCAAAGCTATCGATAATTCACCC.

In regard to this clone: Coverage ceases 3 residues before the CDR3 finishes, and the germline J gene fills in the end. The chain joins TRBV19 to TRBJ2-2; 9 positions match TRBD1. Germline V gene sequence: CDR1 LNHDA, CDR2 SQIVND (reference sequence). CDR3 length equals 14 residues. The CDR3 reads CASSMGQGNEKLFF. Partial CDR3 DNA: TGTGCCAGTAGTATGGGACAGGGAAATGAAAAG.

As for this clone: The DNA ends 3 residues before the CDR3 does, and the rest of the CDR3 is filled in from the germline J gene. The V gene is TRBV4-1, the J gene TRBJ1-2, with D unclear. The CDR3 covers 15 residues. The V end lost 1 base, the J end lost 6 bases, and 15 bases lay between the germline ends. Germline-derived CDR1 and CDR2 are MGHRA and YSYEKL. Partial CDR3 DNA: TGCGCCAGCAGCCAAGCCAAGGCGGATAATAATGGC. Its translation is CASSQAKADNNG. The CDR3 in full is CASSQAKADNNGYTF.

CDR3 DNA, as far as it was read: TGCGCCAGCAGCTCCCGACAGGGAATTGGCTACGAG. Its protein is CASSSRQGIGYE. In full, the CDR3 reads CASSSRQGIGYEQYF. This chain joins TRBV5-1 and TRBJ2-7; TRBD1 matches at 7 bases. The DNA ends 3 residues before the CDR3 does, and the rest of the CDR3 is filled in from the germline J gene. Germline V lookup: CDR1 SGHRS, CDR2 YFSETQ. The CDR3 loop spans 15 amino acids. Losses at the gene ends were 3 bases for V and 3 bases for J; bases not matched to a gene: 9.

As regards this clone: The read ends 3 residues before the CDR3 terminus; that terminus is restored from the germline J gene. The chain uses TRBV5-6 and TRBJ1-6; 8 nucleotides line up with TRBD1. After removal of 4 bases from V and 5 bases from J, the junction contained 2 bases not matched to a gene. Germline V gene data show CDR1 as SGHDT and CDR2 as YYEEEE. CDR3 length equals 14 residues. The covered CDR3 bases are TGTGCCAGCAGCCAGGGGGCCAATAATTCACCC. This sequence encodes CASSQGANNSP. The CDR3, in full, reads CASSQGANNSPLHF.